This T cell receptor (beta chain) came from a study of blood T cell repertoires in COVID-19. Study as a whole: The origin of the acute and convalescent COVID-19 samples was the United States, Italy and Spain. T cells, B-cell-depleted T cells, or PBMCs supplied cDNA or gDNA.

Per the original data handling: Reference gene primer amplification gave estimated nucleated cell counts. Assay: immunoSEQ multiplex PCR; the TCRdb copy retains only in-frame clones and omits some. The V and J calls and the clone size are those of that table, but D and trimming were determined from the DNA. Of under 170,000 clones detected, roughly 90% appear once; the ten largest clones hold around 4.6%. With 6 bases removed from V and 2 bases from J, the gap between germline ends came to 10 bases. Germline values: CDR1 KGHDR, CDR2 SFDVKD. This CDR3 is 13 amino acids long. V usage is TRBV24-1 and J usage is TRBJ2-7; TRBD2 might be the D (6 bases). Sequenced: peripheral blood. The source of this sequence is a woman aged 55-75 years with active or convalescent COVID-19. CDR3 in amino acids: CATSRPGAYEQYF. CDR3 coding DNA: TGTGCCACCAGTCGGCCGGGGGCCTACGAGCAGTACTTC.